This T cell receptor beta chain was retrieved from a study of cytomegalovirus exposure and HLA in healthy donors. At collection, donors were nominally healthy, but unrecorded immune exposures were probable. Study-level points and caveats: Cytomegalovirus-associated status was assigned to 164 TCR beta chains. Researchers reported in a later analysis that common viral pathogens appeared linked to several top clusters.

With regard to this clone: Its cognate antigen is unknown.

The study ran its PCR with 60 Vbeta and 13 Jbeta primers. Profiling relied on immunoSEQ multiplex PCR, and the TCRdb table lists in-frame clones only, not all of them. The sample yields about 160,000 clones, more than 65% seen once. The sample taken for sequencing was PBMCs. The TCR originated in a woman in her 50s in good health and CMV-seronegative.

CDR3 coding DNA: TGTGCCAGCAGCCCCGAGACAGGGGGCTTGGCTGAAGCTTTCTTT. It codes for CASSPETGGLAEAFF. This chain uses TRBV7-9 with TRBJ1-1; 10 bases agree with TRBD1. The CDR3 loop spans 15 amino acids. Per germline, CDR1 SEHNR and CDR2 FQNEAQ (reference sequence). V lost 5 bases and J lost 6; bases outside the gene matches: 9.